Listed here are 4 T cell receptor beta chains from one sample, sequenced in a study of T cells in tuberculosis. Indicated time point: new active TB diagnosis, blood taken before or within 7 days of starting treatment. TCRdb's copy holds only in-frame clones and misses some; the assay was immunoSEQ multiplex PCR. The table has about 40,000 clones, around 94% seen once. Source: PBMCs, taken at tuberculosis diagnosis. The receptors shown here come from an adult with tuberculosis.

This clone appeared a single time. The genes are TRBV7-6 and TRBJ2-7, with 9 positions matching TRBD1. V lost 5 bases to trimming and J lost 2 bases; unmatched junction nucleotides: 7. The CDR3 totals 15 residues. Germline CDR1 is SGHVS and CDR2 is FNYEAQ. CDR3: CASSPTGGFTYEQYF. The CDR3 region has the DNA TGTGCCAGCAGCCCCACAGGGGGCTTCACCTACGAGCAGTACTTC.

The V gene is TRBV30, the J gene TRBJ1-1; D call uncertain. This CDR3 contains 12 residues. The germline V and J ends were trimmed by 3 bases and 2 bases, with 7 bases remaining between them. Germline values: CDR1 GTSNPN, CDR2 SVGIG (reference sequence). Written as DNA, the CDR3 is TGTGCCTGGAGGGCAGAAAACACTGAAGCTTTCTTT. Its translation: CAWRAENTEAFF.

V is TRBV5-1 and J is TRBJ2-3, with TRBD1 as a possible D gene (7 bases). Germline CDR1 SGHRS, CDR2 YFSETQ. CDR3 length equals 15 residues. Between the trimmed V and J ends, which lost 0 bases and 3 bases, there was a span of 11 bases. Written as DNA, the CDR3 is TGCGCCAGCAGCTTGGCGGCAGGGGGGACAGATACGCAGTATTTT. Residues: CASSLAAGGTDTQYF.

This rearrangement joins TRBV15 to TRBJ1-6; the D is unclear. The CDR3 is 16 residues long. V was pared by 3 bases and J by 5 bases, with 14 bases between. Germline loops: CDR1 LNHNV, CDR2 YYDKDF (reference sequence). CDR3 region: CATSRDRARDNSPLHF. The CDR3 region has the DNA TGTGCCACCAGCAGGGACCGCGCGAGGGATAATTCACCCCTCCACTTT. The whole variable domain, filled in from reference TRBV15 and TRBJ1-6, reads DAMVIQNPRYQVTQFGKPVTLSCSQTLNHNVMYWYQQKSSQAPKLLFHYYDKDFNNEADTPDNFQSRRPNTSFCFLDIRSPGLGDTAMYLCATSRDRARDNSPLHFGNGTRLTVT.